What follows describes a single T cell receptor (beta chain). Antigen specificity is unknown. Germline V gene lookup returns CDR1 MDHEN and CDR2 SYDVKM. The CDR3 is 15 amino acids. The donors, all healthy, were Caucasians living in Russia, aged about 6 to 100. Staff drew 8 to 10 milliliters of peripheral blood from each donor. The data stem from a study of blood T cells in healthy people across ages. Study-level information: There was about one barcoded beta molecule captured by template switching per two T cells.

Findings and limits, study-wide: Using unsorted PBMCs precluded a conclusive naive versus antigen-experienced comparison.

It was with a sample-barcoded 5' primer and a J-beta primer mix that a second PCR of roughly 7 to 12 cycles was run. Each CDR3 protein is one row after TCRdb ran MiXCR on the 5' RACE reads. The data show about 1.4 million distinct CDR3 sequences, with approximately 59% seen just once and 6.5% to 8% held by the top ten. The sample was blood. The chain couples TRBV28 to TRBJ2-4; perhaps TRBD1 as D (6 bases). Gene TRBJ2-7 matches the end of the DNA better, so the J call may be wrong. The sequence was collected from a young man in good health. CDR3 amino acids: CASNTDRAPSYEQYF. As DNA, the CDR3 is TGTGCCAGCAACACGGACAGAGCACCTTCCTACGAGCAGTACTTC.